The clone carrying this T cell receptor beta chain occurred a few times. What it binds is unknown. These data originate in a study of shared clonotypes between healthy human individuals. Study-wide results and limits: What naive subsets generally showed was a larger estimated richness than memory subsets showed. Deeper or shallower sequencing was expected to change how clonotypes are shared among donors.

CD8 memory pooled CD45RO+ cells and CCR7-negative CD45RA+ TemRA cells. V dropped 0 bases and J dropped 5 bases, with 10 bases sitting between them. The CDR3 is 13 amino acids. Germline V gene lookup returns CDR1 GTSNPN and CDR2 SVGIG (reference sequence). Assay runs were performed at deep level. Assay used: immunoSEQ multiplex PCR; TCRdb lists only in-frame clones, some missing. The data show approximately 640,000 clones, with roughly 87% seen just once and less than 40% held by the top ten. This chain joins TRBV30 and TRBJ1-1; no clear D gene. The specimen was memory CD8+ T cells from PBMCs. Subset reported: CD45RO+ cells pooled with CCR7-negative TemRA cells. The receptor was derived from a man between 18 and 29 years old in good health. Some clones in this sample may be carry-over from other donors' samples. The DNA of the CDR3 is TGTGCCTGGAGTGTCGTAACTGGGACTGAAGCTTTCTTT. It translates to CAWSVVTGTEAFF.